The TCR beta chain under discussion was sequenced for a study of shared clonotypes between healthy human individuals. Notes on the study in general: Generation probability values for non-shared clonotypes were lower than those for clonotypes shared by all four donors. Having only a few donors restricted how much genetic and exposure-history diversity was captured.

J lost 2 bases, V lost 4 bases, and 6 bases had no gene match. Germline CDR1 SGHNT, CDR2 YYREEE (reference sequence). CDR3 size: 16 residues. This clone came up once. Its antigen is undetermined. Repertoires were generated with immunoSEQ multiplex PCR, while TCRdb's copy carries only in-frame clones and drops some. The table has 2 million to 3 million clones, approximately 94% seen once. Sequencing used naive CD4+ T cells from PBMCs. Subset indicated: CD45RA+ positively selected. This chain uses TRBV5-4 with TRBJ2-7, with TRBD2 identical over 13 bases. The receptor was isolated from a man aged 18 to 30 in good health. Some clones in this sample may be carry-over from other donors' samples. This chain's CDR3 is CASSPLGLAGTYEQYF. Here the CDR3 DNA reads TGTGCCAGCAGCCCACTGGGACTAGCGGGAACCTACGAGCAGTACTTC.